This entry lists 17 T cell receptor beta chains sequenced from one sample in a study of T cell responses to AZD1222 COVID-19 vaccine. Generated by immunoSEQ multiplex PCR, the TCRdb table keeps only in-frame clones and is missing some. Of approximately 120,000 clones in the sample, around 90% were seen once. Sequenced here: peripheral blood, sampled on day 0 of MenACWY control vaccination. The receptors come from an adult in good health.

This clone was picked up a small number of times. The V and J genes are TRBV30 and TRBJ1-5; the D is unclear. The length of the CDR3 is 14 residues. V dropped 0 bases and J dropped 7 bases, with 13 bases sitting between them. Germline loops: CDR1 GTSNPN, CDR2 SVGIG (reference sequence). The CDR3 DNA sequence: TGTGCCTGGAGTGTACTGGGTAGGCTGCAGCCCCAGCATTTT. Protein product: CAWSVLGRLQPQHF.

V and J are TRBV15 and TRBJ2-1; D is perhaps TRBD1 or TRBD2 (5 bases each). This CDR3 has 17 amino acids. V was cut by 0 bases and J by 1 base, with 13 bases left in between. Germline V lookup: CDR1 LNHNV, CDR2 YYDKDF (reference sequence). The CDR3 coding sequence is TGTGCCACCAGCAGAGAACTGCCGGGGCCATCCTACAATGAGCAGTTCTTC. Translation: CATSRELPGPSYNEQFF.

V gene TRBV30 combines with J gene TRBJ1-2; D is unclear. In germline, CDR1 is GTSNPN, CDR2 SVGIG (reference sequence). The CDR3 contains 17 residues. Trimming took 0 bases from V and 5 from J, leaving 22 bases between them. The CDR3 protein is CAWSVSHIGVMEYGYTF. CDR3 nucleotides: TGTGCCTGGAGTGTATCCCATATTGGGGTAATGGAGTATGGCTACACCTTC.

This clone has a handful of counts. This rearrangement joins TRBV7-9 to TRBJ1-3; no clear D. The CDR3 loop spans 14 amino acids. CDR1 is SEHNR and CDR2 is FQNEAQ in the germline V gene (reference sequence). The germline V and J ends were trimmed by 6 bases and 0 bases, with 9 bases remaining between them. The CDR3 DNA sequence: TGTGCCAGCAGGTTGACGAGCTCTGGAAACACCATATATTTT. It is translated as CASRLTSSGNTIYF.

V usage is TRBV12-3 or TRBV12-4 and J usage is TRBJ1-6; D is ambiguous. Trimming stripped 5 bases from V and 7 bases from J, with 9 bases between. The CDR3 consists of 13 residues. CDR3 DNA: TGTGCCAGCAGTAGGTCGGAGAATTCACCCCTCCACTTT. Translating it yields CASSRSENSPLHF.

The CDR3 DNA sequence: TGTGCCAGCAGCTTGGTTGGGGAGACCTATGGCTACACCTTC. Its protein product is CASSLVGETYGYTF. V and J are TRBV5-5 and TRBJ1-2; D is undetermined. Germline CDR1 reads SGHKS; CDR2 reads YYEKEE (reference sequence). CDR3 length equals 14 residues. The germline V and J ends were trimmed by 0 bases and 4 bases, with 10 bases remaining between them. Full variable domain (remainder filled in from reference TRBV5-5 and TRBJ1-2): DAGVTQSPTHLIKTRGQQVTLRCSPISGHKSVSWYQQVLGQGPQFIFQYYEKEERGRGNFPDRFSARQFPNYSSELNVNALLLGDSALYLCASSLVGETYGYTFGSGTRLTVV.

V gene TRBV2 combines with J gene TRBJ1-2; D is uncertain. The V and J ends lost 8 bases and 6 bases respectively, with 10 bases between them. Germline CDR1 and CDR2: SNHLY and FYNNEI. The CDR3 is 11 amino acids. The CDR3 nucleotides are TGTGCCAGCGCACCTACGGATGGCTACACCTTC. The encoded protein is CASAPTDGYTF.

The chain uses TRBV28 and TRBJ2-1; 9 positions agree with TRBD1. The CDR3 length is 15 residues. Germline V gene lookup returns CDR1 MDHEN and CDR2 SYDVKM. V shed 4 bases, J shed 9 bases, and the junction held 10 bases outside the gene matches. CDR3 DNA: TGTGCCAGCAGTTCCAACAGGGGGCGTAGGATTGAGCAGTTCTTC. This translates into CASSSNRGRRIEQFF.

The rearrangement links TRBV24-1 to TRBJ2-2; 9 nucleotides match TRBD1. This CDR3 has 17 residues. Germline V gives CDR1 KGHDR, CDR2 SFDVKD. Germline trimming cut 1 base from V and 7 bases from J; bases unmatched to any gene: 9. CDR3 residues: CATSDFKGQGRNGELFF. Here the CDR3 DNA reads TGTGCCACCAGTGATTTTAAGGGACAGGGAAGGAACGGGGAGCTGTTTTTT.

This clone appeared once. The chain uses TRBV9 and TRBJ2-3, with D tentatively TRBD1 (6 bases). V dropped 7 bases and J dropped 0 bases, with 18 bases sitting between them. From germline, CDR1 is SGDLS and CDR2 YYNGEE. The CDR3 covers 16 residues. CDR3 region: CASLQGTDTSTDTQYF. CDR3 coding DNA: TGTGCCAGCCTGCAGGGGACGGACACTAGCACAGATACGCAGTATTTT.

CDR3 nucleotide sequence: TGTGCCAGCAGGACAGGGGCGAACAATGAGCAGTTCTTC. This encodes CASRTGANNEQFF. The gene calls are TRBV2 and TRBJ2-1; 8 nucleotides align to TRBD1. Trimming took 6 bases from V and 5 from J; bases not matched to a gene: 3. The CDR3 extends over 13 amino acids. Germline V gene data show CDR1 as SNHLY and CDR2 as FYNNEI.

The chain has TRBV27 and TRBJ2-2; D may be TRBD1 (5 bases). V was cut by 7 bases and J by 5 bases, with 14 bases left in between. This CDR3 has 14 residues. Germline-derived CDR1 and CDR2 are MNHEY and SMNVEV (reference sequence). CDR3 nucleotide sequence: TGTGCCAGCACCATAGGCGCAGGGACCGGGGAGCTGTTTTTT. As protein: CASTIGAGTGELFF.

This chain joins TRBV5-1 and TRBJ1-4, with D hard to call. CDR1 is SGHRS, CDR2 YFSETQ, per germline. The CDR3 contains 14 residues. Trimming left V 4 bases short and J 7 bases short, with 14 bases between. CDR3 bases: TGCGCCAGCAGCCGCTCCGGGGTCGGTGAAAAACTGTTTTTT. The encoded protein is CASSRSGVGEKLFF.

This chain uses TRBV27 with TRBJ2-5; D is perhaps TRBD1 (6 bases). The germline gives CDR1 MNHEY, CDR2 SMNVEV (reference sequence). The CDR3 contains 14 residues. V lost 7 bases and J 3 bases, leaving 15 bases between the germline ends. CDR3 coding DNA: TGTGCCAGCACCGCTAGGGGGAAAGAAGAGACCCAGTACTTC. This codes for CASTARGKEETQYF.

This sequence joins TRBV7-2 and TRBJ2-5; 7 bases agree with TRBD2. V lost 3 bases and J lost 7; bases outside the gene matches: 8. The CDR3 sequence is 14 residues long. Germline-derived CDR1 and CDR2 are SGHTA and FQGNSA. The CDR3 sequence is CASSFQSPGGTQYF. CDR3 DNA: TGTGCCAGCAGCTTCCAATCGCCGGGGGGGACCCAGTACTTC.

The count of this clone is one. J is TRBJ2-7 and V is TRBV5-5, with 8 bases aligning to TRBD2. Germline V lookup: CDR1 SGHKS, CDR2 YYEKEE (reference sequence). V lost 1 base, J lost 2 bases, and 2 bases stayed unmatched. The CDR3 runs to 14 residues. The CDR3 DNA reads TGTGCCAGCAGCTTGACTAGCGGTACCTACGAGCAGTACTTC. Its translation is CASSLTSGTYEQYF.

Comments on this clone: A read error may account for a junction end that differs from germline. The chain employs TRBV5-6 and TRBJ2-7; D perhaps matches TRBD1 (5 bases). This CDR3 spans 16 amino acids. Germline V gene sequence: CDR1 SGHDT, CDR2 YYEEEE. The CDR3 spells CASRLGMYRTTYEQYF. CDR3 DNA: TGTGCCAGCAGGTTGGGGATGTACAGGACAACGTACGAGCAGTACTTC.